This TCR beta chain is drawn from a study of PD-1 blockade in classical Hodgkin lymphoma. About the study: Nivolumab was given intravenously to patients at 3 mg/kg every 2 weeks.

Study-level findings and limits: For complete responders, baseline diversity was comparable to that of newly diagnosed patients. CD4+ TCR diversity rose significantly by C4D1, and CD8+ TCR diversity did not.

The patients all showed relapse after autologous stem cell transplantation, while their brentuximab vedotin exposure varied. Complete response, partial response or progressive disease was each patient's best response. TCRdb's copy holds only in-frame clones and misses some; the assay was immunoSEQ multiplex PCR. Altogether about 46,000 clones are present, around 82% being singletons, with the ten largest covering around 22%. On this clone itself: Its antigen remains unidentified.

Source: peripheral blood mononuclear cells (PBMCs), taken before the second cycle of nivolumab. The TCR was taken from a human donor with classical Hodgkin lymphoma.

DNA for the CDR3: TGTGCCAGCAGCTCAGAGTCGGGCTCCTACAATGAGCAGTTCTTC. The encoded protein is CASSSESGSYNEQFF. V usage is TRBV9 and J usage is TRBJ2-1; D is undetermined. The V gene's germline CDR1 is SGDLS and CDR2 YYNGEE. V lost 4 bases and J 0 bases, leaving 11 bases between the germline ends. CDR3 length equals 15 residues.